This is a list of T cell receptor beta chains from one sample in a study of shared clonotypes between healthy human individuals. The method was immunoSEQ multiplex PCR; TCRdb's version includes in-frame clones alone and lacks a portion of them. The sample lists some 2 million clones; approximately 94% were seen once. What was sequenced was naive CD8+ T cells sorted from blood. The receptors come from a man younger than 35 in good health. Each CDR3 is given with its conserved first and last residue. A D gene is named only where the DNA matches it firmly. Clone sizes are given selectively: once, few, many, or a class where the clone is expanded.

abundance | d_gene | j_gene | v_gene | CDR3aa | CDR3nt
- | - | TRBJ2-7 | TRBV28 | CASLAESYEQYF | TGTGCCAGCCTGGCGGAAAGCTACGAGCAGTACTTC
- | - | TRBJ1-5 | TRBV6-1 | CASSDSAGGGNQPQHF | TGTGCCAGCAGTGATTCAGCGGGGGGCGGGAATCAGCCCCAGCATTTT
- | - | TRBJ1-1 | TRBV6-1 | CASSEFLGNAEAFF | TGTGCCAGCAGTGAATTCTTGGGGAATGCTGAAGCTTTCTTT
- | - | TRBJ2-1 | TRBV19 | CASSFNYYNEQFF | TGTGCCAGTAGTTTCAACTACTACAATGAGCAGTTCTTC
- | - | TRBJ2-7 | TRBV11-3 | CASSLGGSYEQYF | TGTGCCAGCAGCTTAGGAGGGTCCTACGAGCAGTACTTC
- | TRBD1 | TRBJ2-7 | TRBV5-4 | CASSAGTASYEQYF | TGTGCCAGCAGCGCCGGGACAGCCTCCTACGAGCAGTACTTC
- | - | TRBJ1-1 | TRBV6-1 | CASSEIGDQWNTEAFF | TGTGCCAGCAGTGAAATTGGAGACCAGTGGAACACTGAAGCTTTCTTT
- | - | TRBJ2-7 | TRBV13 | CASSLTSGYEQYF | TGTGCCAGCAGCCTCACTAGTGGCTACGAGCAGTACTTC
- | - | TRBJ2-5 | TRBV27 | CASRPISRASQETQYF | TGTGCCAGCAGGCCGATATCTAGGGCGAGTCAAGAGACCCAGTACTTC
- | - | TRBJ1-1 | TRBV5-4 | CASSLAGADAFF | TGTGCCAGCAGCTTGGCGGGGGCCGATGCTTTCTTT
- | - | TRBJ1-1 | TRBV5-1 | CASGQGGVNTEAFF | TGCGCCAGCGGCCAAGGGGGGGTGAACACTGAAGCTTTCTTT
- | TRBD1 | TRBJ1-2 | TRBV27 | CASRIQGAGNYGYTF | TGTGCCAGCAGAATCCAGGGGGCCGGCAACTATGGCTACACCTTC
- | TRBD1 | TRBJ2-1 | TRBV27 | CASSLGQGAQFF | TGTGCCAGCAGTCTAGGACAGGGAGCGCAGTTCTTC
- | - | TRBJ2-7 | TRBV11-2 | CASSPTYSYEQYF | TGTGCCAGCAGCCCTACATATTCCTACGAGCAGTACTTC
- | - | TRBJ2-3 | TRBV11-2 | CAVGSTQYF | TGTGCCGTAGGGAGTACGCAGTATTTT
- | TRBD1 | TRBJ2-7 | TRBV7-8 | CASSLGSGQGLHEQYF | TGTGCCAGCAGTCTGGGTTCCGGACAGGGGTTACACGAGCAGTACTTC
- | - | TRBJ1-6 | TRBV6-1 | CASSESGMNSPLHF | TGTGCCAGCAGTGAATCAGGGATGAATTCACCCCTCCACTTT
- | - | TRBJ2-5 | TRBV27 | CASSLYSRGEGDQETQYF | TGTGCCAGCAGTTTATATAGCAGGGGAGAGGGGGACCAAGAGACCCAGTACTTC
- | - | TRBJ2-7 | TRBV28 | CASSLHRSSYEQYF | TGTGCCAGCAGTTTACACAGGAGCTCCTACGAGCAGTACTTC
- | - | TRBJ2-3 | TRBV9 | CASSARQSTDTQYF | TGTGCCAGCAGCGCTCGACAGAGCACAGATACGCAGTATTTT
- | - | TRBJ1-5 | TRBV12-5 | CASGFKTGINQPQHF | TGTGCTAGTGGTTTCAAAACAGGGATAAATCAGCCCCAGCATTTT
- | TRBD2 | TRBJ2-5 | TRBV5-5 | CASSLWGGQETQYF | TGTGCCAGCAGCCTATGGGGGGGTCAAGAGACCCAGTACTTC
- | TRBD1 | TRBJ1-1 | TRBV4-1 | CASSQESVGTVINTEAFF | TGCGCCAGCAGCCAAGAGTCTGTTGGGACAGTGATAAACACTGAAGCTTTCTTT
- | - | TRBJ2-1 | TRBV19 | CASSIYNEQFF | TGTGCCAGTAGTATTTACAATGAGCAGTTCTTC
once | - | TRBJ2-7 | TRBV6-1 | CASSEGLGEQYF | TGTGCCAGCAGTGAGGGCCTGGGCGAGCAGTACTTC
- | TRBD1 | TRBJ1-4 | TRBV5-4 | CASSPDRLKEKLFF | TGTGCCAGCAGCCCGGACAGGCTGAAGGAAAAACTGTTTTTT
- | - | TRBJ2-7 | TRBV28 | CASSADSSYEQYF | TGTGCCAGCAGCGCGGACAGTTCCTACGAGCAGTACTTC
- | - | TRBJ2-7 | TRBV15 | CATSPGRGAHYEQYF | TGTGCCACCAGCCCCGGCCGAGGGGCCCACTACGAGCAGTACTTC
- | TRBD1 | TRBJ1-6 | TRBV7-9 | CASSLAPGQSSYNSPLHF | TGTGCCAGCAGCTTAGCGCCGGGACAGAGCTCCTATAATTCACCCCTCCACTTT
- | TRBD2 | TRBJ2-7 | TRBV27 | CASSLNWLAGGPNEQYF | TGTGCCAGCAGTTTAAATTGGCTAGCGGGAGGGCCCAACGAGCAGTACTTC
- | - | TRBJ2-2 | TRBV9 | CASSVGGGNTGELFF | TGTGCCAGCAGCGTAGGGGGCGGGAACACCGGGGAGCTGTTTTTT
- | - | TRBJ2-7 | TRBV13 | CASSLGALDEQYF | TGTGCCAGCAGCTTAGGAGCTCTCGACGAGCAGTACTTC
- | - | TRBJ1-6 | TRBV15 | CATSRTDGPYNSPLHF | TGTGCCACCAGCAGGACGGACGGTCCCTATAATTCACCCCTCCACTTT
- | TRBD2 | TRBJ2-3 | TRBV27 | CASSLLRLAGGPDTDTQYF | TGTGCCAGCAGTTTATTAAGACTAGCGGGGGGGCCCGACACAGATACGCAGTATTTT
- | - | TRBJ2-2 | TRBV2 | CATHGGSWELFF | TGTGCCACTCACGGAGGTAGTTGGGAGCTGTTTTTT
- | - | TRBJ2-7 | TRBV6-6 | CASSFGGNYEQYF | TGTGCCAGCAGTTTCGGGGGAAACTACGAGCAGTACTTC
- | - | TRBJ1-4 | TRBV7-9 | CASSWANEKLFF | TGTGCCAGCAGCTGGGCAAACGAAAAACTGTTTTTT
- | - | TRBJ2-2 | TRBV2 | CASSVFGGAGELFF | TGTGCCAGCAGTGTCTTTGGGGGTGCCGGGGAGCTGTTTTTT
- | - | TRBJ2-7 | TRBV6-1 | CASSETGGTYEQYF | TGTGCCAGCAGTGAAACCGGGGGCACCTACGAGCAGTACTTC
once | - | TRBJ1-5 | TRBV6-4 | CASSDSGRASNQPQHF | TGTGCCAGCAGTGACTCGGGCAGGGCGAGCAATCAGCCCCAGCATTTT
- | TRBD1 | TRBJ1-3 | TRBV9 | CASSVERTGGAVSGNTIYF | TGTGCCAGCAGCGTAGAAAGGACAGGGGGAGCGGTCTCTGGAAACACCATATATTTT
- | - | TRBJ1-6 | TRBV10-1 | CASSDSANNSPLHF | TGCGCCAGCAGTGACTCCGCTAATAATTCACCCCTCCACTTT
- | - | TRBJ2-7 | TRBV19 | CASSIGWESSYEQYF | TGTGCCAGTAGTATCGGGTGGGAGTCCTCCTACGAGCAGTACTTC
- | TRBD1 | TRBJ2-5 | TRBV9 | CASSFGTEVRETQYF | TGTGCCAGCAGCTTCGGGACAGAGGTCCGCGAGACCCAGTACTTC
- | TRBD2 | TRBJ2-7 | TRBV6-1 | CASQLATRSYEQYF | TGTGCCAGTCAACTAGCGACCCGCTCCTACGAGCAGTACTTC
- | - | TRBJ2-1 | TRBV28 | CASSLVLGSYNEQFF | TGTGCCAGCAGTTTGGTTCTGGGCTCCTACAATGAGCAGTTCTTC
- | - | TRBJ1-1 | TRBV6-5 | CASSFVMGGTEAFF | TGTGCCAGCAGTTTTGTTATGGGGGGTACTGAAGCTTTCTTT
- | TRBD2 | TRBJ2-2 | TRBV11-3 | CASSPMGTSGSPNTGELFF | TGTGCCAGCAGCCCGATGGGGACTAGCGGGAGCCCGAACACCGGGGAGCTGTTTTTT
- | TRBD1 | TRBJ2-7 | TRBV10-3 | CAITDAPGGFEQYF | TGTGCCATCACCGATGCCCCAGGGGGCTTCGAGCAGTACTTC
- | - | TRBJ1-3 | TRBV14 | CASSLPGPYPSGNTIYF | TGTGCCAGCAGCTTACCCGGGCCTTACCCCTCTGGAAACACCATATATTTT
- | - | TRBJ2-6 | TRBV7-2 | CASSLLSAGANVLTF | TGTGCCAGCAGCTTATTAAGCGCTGGGGCCAACGTCCTGACTTTC
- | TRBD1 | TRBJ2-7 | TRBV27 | CASSTRTGNEQYF | TGTGCCAGCAGTACCAGGACAGGGAATGAGCAGTACTTC
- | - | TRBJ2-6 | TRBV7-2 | CASSFQLQSSGANVLTF | TGTGCCAGCAGTTTTCAACTTCAGAGCTCTGGGGCCAACGTCCTGACTTTC
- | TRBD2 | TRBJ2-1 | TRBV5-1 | CASSLELAGYNEQFF | TGCGCCAGCAGCTTGGAATTAGCGGGGTACAATGAGCAGTTCTTC
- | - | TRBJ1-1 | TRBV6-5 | CASSPDMNTEAFF | TGTGCCAGCAGTCCAGACATGAACACTGAAGCTTTCTTT
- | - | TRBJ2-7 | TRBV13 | CASSLLGTGSYEQYF | TGTGCCAGCAGCCTCCTGGGAACAGGCTCCTACGAGCAGTACTTC
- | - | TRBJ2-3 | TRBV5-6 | CASSPNSPDTQYF | TGTGCCAGCAGCCCGAATTCGCCAGATACGCAGTATTTT
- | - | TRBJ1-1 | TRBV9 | CASRVGVNTEAFF | TGTGCCAGCAGAGTTGGGGTGAACACTGAAGCTTTCTTT